Each of the 24 T cell receptor beta chains below was sequenced from the same sample in a study of blood T cell repertoires in COVID-19. The protocol was immunoSEQ multiplex PCR, while the TCRdb copy is restricted to in-frame clones and leaves out a portion. The sample includes 250,000 to 300,000 clones, about 90% of them seen just once. The sample consisted of PBMCs or T cells enriched from blood (not recorded which). These receptors originate from a human donor in a cohort exposed to, infected with or recovered from COVID-19 (not recorded which). The donor label of this sample is uncertain.

V and J are TRBV5-4 and TRBJ2-1; D unresolved. The germline V gene encodes CDR1 SGHNT and CDR2 YYREEE (reference sequence). Trimming removed 1 base at V and 2 bases at J, with 7 bases between. CDR3 length equals 14 residues. CDR3 loop: CASSLFQTYNEQFF. CDR3 bases: TGTGCCAGCAGCTTGTTTCAAACCTACAATGAGCAGTTCTTC.

J is TRBJ2-2 and V is TRBV5-1; maybe TRBD2 (5 bases). This CDR3 spans 15 amino acids. V lost 0 bases and J lost 4, with 10 bases in between. Germline CDR1 SGHRS, CDR2 YFSETQ. This CDR3 reads CASSLVGGSTGELFF. CDR3 bases: TGCGCCAGCAGCTTGGTCGGCGGGTCCACCGGGGAGCTGTTTTTT.

The chain recombines TRBV5-5 with TRBJ1-2, with D tentatively TRBD1 (5 bases). V lost 6 bases and J lost 5, with 11 bases in between. Germline loops: CDR1 SGHKS, CDR2 YYEKEE (reference sequence). This CDR3 contains 12 residues. The CDR3 is CASNSPGYGYTF. CDR3 bases: TGTGCCAGCAACTCACCAGGGTATGGCTACACCTTC.

The chain links TRBV2 to TRBJ1-5; 7 bases line up with TRBD1. The ends lost 6 bases at V and 4 bases at J; junction bases unmatched: 6. The CDR3 runs 14 residues. Germline lookup yields CDR1 SNHLY and CDR2 FYNNEI. Here the CDR3 reads CASRGLQGNQPQHF. The CDR3 nucleotides read TGTGCCAGCAGGGGATTACAGGGGAATCAGCCCCAGCATTTT.

Here the CDR3 reads CSASGRMNTEAFF. CDR3 bases: TGCAGTGCTAGTGGCAGAATGAACACTGAAGCTTTCTTT. V and J are TRBV20-1 and TRBJ1-1; D unresolved. The CDR3 is made up of 13 amino acids. V was clipped by 3 bases and J by 0 bases, with 8 bases between them. Germline-derived CDR1 and CDR2 are DFQATT and SNEGSKA (reference sequence).

The rearrangement links TRBV28 to TRBJ1-5; maybe TRBD1 (6 bases). The CDR3 is 15 residues long. Germline values: CDR1 MDHEN, CDR2 SYDVKM. Trimming took off 4 bases at V and 6 bases at J, with 16 bases between the two ends. CDR3 DNA: TGTGCCAGCAGTTGGATACAGGGCGGGAGTCAGCCCCAGCATTTT. Encoded protein: CASSWIQGGSQPQHF.

The rearrangement links TRBV4-2 to TRBJ1-2; 11 bases line up with TRBD1. The V gene end was trimmed by 6 bases and the J gene end by 1 base; junction bases not matched to a gene: 4. Per the germline V gene, CDR1 is LGHNA and CDR2 is YNFKEQ. The CDR3 sequence is 15 residues long. CDR3 sequence (DNA): TGTGCCAGCAGAGGACAGGGGGCGATTAACTATGGCTACACCTTC. Encoded protein: CASRGQGAINYGYTF.

This clone was detected once. This rearrangement joins TRBV30 to TRBJ2-5; tentatively, D is TRBD1 (6 bases). The CDR3 extends over 14 amino acids. Germline V gene sequence: CDR1 GTSNPN, CDR2 SVGIG (reference sequence). V lost 4 bases and J lost 4, with 16 bases in between. CDR3 sequence (DNA): TGTGCCTGGAATAGAGGGGGACCAAGAGAGACCCAGTACTTC. Its translation is CAWNRGGPRETQYF.

This clone has only a few counts. This chain uses TRBV11-2 with TRBJ1-1; D ambiguous. The CDR3 runs 15 residues. The V and J ends lost 5 bases and 1 base respectively, with 14 bases between them. The germline CDR1 and CDR2 sequences are SGHAT and FQNNGV. In nucleotides, the CDR3 is TGTGCCAGCAGCCACGTTCTTAGAAAGAACACTGAAGCTTTCTTT. This encodes CASSHVLRKNTEAFF.

The genes are TRBV4-3 and TRBJ1-6; D remains unclear. The CDR3 is 15 amino acids. Germline V gives CDR1 LGHNA, CDR2 YSLEER. The V end lost 0 bases, the J end lost 9 bases, and 12 bases lay between the germline ends. The chain's CDR3 is CASSQDAGMGSPLHF. The CDR3 region has the DNA TGCGCCAGCAGCCAAGATGCAGGAATGGGTTCACCCCTCCACTTT.

The CDR3 sequence: CASSLSTSGTHNEQFF. The DNA for the CDR3 is TGTGCCAGCAGCTTATCCACTTCCGGGACTCATAATGAGCAGTTCTTC. The rearrangement uses TRBV7-2 and TRBJ2-1, with D tentatively TRBD2 (6 bases). From germline, CDR1 is SGHTA and CDR2 FQGNSA. V shed 2 bases and J shed 7 bases, with 18 bases lying between them. This CDR3 spans 16 amino acids.

This clone was detected a few times. V gene TRBV28 combines with J gene TRBJ2-5; no clear D. Germline V CDR1 and CDR2: MDHEN, SYDVKM. Trimming removed 2 bases from V and 0 bases from J, with 10 bases in between. The CDR3 loop spans 15 amino acids. This CDR3 is CASSLDLRYQETQYF. The CDR3 bases are TGTGCCAGCAGTTTAGATTTGCGATACCAAGAGACCCAGTACTTC.

J is TRBJ1-1 and V is TRBV19; unclear D gene. The CDR3 has 14 amino acids. CDR1 is LNHDA, CDR2 SQIVND, per germline (reference sequence). V shed 5 bases and J shed 0 bases, with 10 bases lying between them. The CDR3 bases are TGTGCCAGTAGTGTTCGACTCTTGAACACTGAAGCTTTCTTT. Residues: CASSVRLLNTEAFF.

The sample holds a few counts of this clone. The chain recombines TRBV21-1 with TRBJ1-1; TRBD1 is taken as the D call from the table, unchecked against the DNA. TRBV21-1 is designated a pseudogene. The CDR3 covers 14 residues. The CDR3, as DNA: TGTGCCAGCAGCGGCCGCGTGGGCAACACTGAAGCTTTCTTT. It translates to CASSGRVGNTEAFF.

This clone has only a few counts. This rearrangement joins TRBV27 to TRBJ2-3; 8 positions agree with TRBD1. Germline CDR1 is MNHEY and CDR2 is SMNVEV (reference sequence). Trimming removed 1 base from V and 4 bases from J; junction bases left unmatched: 4. The CDR3 length is 15 residues. The CDR3 loop is CASSLLGQGPDTQYF. The CDR3 nucleotides read TGTGCCAGCAGTTTATTAGGACAGGGACCAGATACGCAGTATTTT.

CDR3 nucleotides: TGTGCCAGTAGCGAAGGGAGGGATCAGCCCCAGCATTTT. This sequence encodes CASSEGRDQPQHF. This rearrangement joins TRBV19 to TRBJ1-5; D unclear. CDR1 LNHDA and CDR2 SQIVND come from the germline V gene (reference sequence). Trimming cost V 6 bases and J 5 bases, with 11 bases left between them. This CDR3 comprises 13 residues.

The V gene is TRBV5-4, the J gene TRBJ2-7; 10 nucleotides align to TRBD1. Germline lookup yields CDR1 SGHNT and CDR2 YYREEE (reference sequence). The CDR3 has 14 amino acids. The junction had 4 bases not matched to a gene; V was cut back by 4 bases and J by 3 bases. CDR3 sequence: CASSTTGGDYEQYF. Written as DNA, the CDR3 is TGTGCCAGCAGCACGACAGGGGGCGACTACGAGCAGTACTTC.

The chain links TRBV21-1 to TRBJ2-5; the DNA was not compared with TRBD2, the D call given in the table. TRBV21-1 corresponds to a pseudogene. The CDR3 is 17 residues long. In nucleotides, the CDR3 is TGTGCCAGCAGCACCGGACTAGCGGACTCGCCCCAAGAGACCCAGTACTTC. It encodes CASSTGLADSPQETQYF.

The chain carries TRBV30 and TRBJ2-3; a possible D gene is TRBD2 (5 bases). V shed 0 bases and J shed 4 bases, with 17 bases lying between them. This CDR3 comprises 16 residues. CDR1 is GTSNPN and CDR2 is SVGIG in the germline V gene (reference sequence). The CDR3 region is CAWSVLARGGADTQYF. The CDR3 DNA sequence: TGTGCCTGGAGTGTACTCGCCCGGGGTGGCGCAGATACGCAGTATTTT.

This clone has only one observation. The J gene is TRBJ1-2, the V gene TRBV19; D call uncertain. This CDR3 is built from 14 residues. Germline CDR1 is LNHDA and CDR2 is SQIVND (reference sequence). With 3 bases removed from V and 4 bases from J, the gap between germline ends came to 12 bases. CDR3 nucleotide sequence: TGTGCCAGTAGTATGAGGGAAGGACTCTATGGCTACACCTTC. The encoded protein is CASSMREGLYGYTF.

The rearrangement joins TRBV4-3 to TRBJ2-7; perhaps TRBD1 as D (6 bases). Germline lookup yields CDR1 LGHNA and CDR2 YSLEER. The CDR3 extends over 14 amino acids. V was clipped by 4 bases and J by 1 base, with 11 bases between them. DNA of the CDR3: TGCGCCAGCAGCCGCGCACAGGGATCCTACGAGCAGTACTTC. Translated, it gives CASSRAQGSYEQYF.

The V and J genes are TRBV2 and TRBJ2-3; D remains unclear. Trimming pared 6 bases from V and 6 bases from J, leaving 13 bases between. This CDR3 is 13 amino acids long. Germline V CDR1 and CDR2: SNHLY, FYNNEI. This chain's CDR3 is CASSSISADTQYF. The CDR3 bases are TGTGCCAGCAGCTCCATATCTGCGGATACGCAGTATTTT.

With regard to this clone: Other nucleotide sequences from this sample produce the same CDR3. V and J are TRBV2 and TRBJ1-2; D is possibly TRBD1 (5 bases). The CDR3 is made up of 12 amino acids. With 5 bases removed from V and 8 bases from J, the gap between germline ends came to 12 bases. In germline, CDR1 is SNHLY, CDR2 FYNNEI. This chain's CDR3 is CASSPQGGGYTF. CDR3 nucleotide sequence: TGTGCCAGCAGTCCGCAGGGAGGCGGCTACACCTTC. The full variable domain, its missing parts supplied by reference TRBV2 and TRBJ1-2, is EPEVTQTPSHQVTQMGQEVILRCVPISNHLYFYWYRQILGQKVEFLVSFYNNEISEKSEIFDDQFSVERPDGSNFTLKIRSTKLEDSAMYFCASSPQGGGYTFGSGTRLTVV.

The chain recombines TRBV10-3 with TRBJ2-3; TRBD1 might be the D (7 bases). This CDR3 spans 15 amino acids. The germline CDR1 and CDR2 sequences are ENHRY and SYGVKD. V lost 6 bases, J lost 2 bases, and 15 bases lay in between. CDR3 nucleotide sequence: TGTGCCATCAGGGGCGACAGGGACTTCACAGATACGCAGTATTTT. Amino acids: CAIRGDRDFTDTQYF.